A single sample is the source of the 19 T cell receptor beta chains below, sequenced in a study of T cells in Graves' hyperthyroidism and ophthalmopathy. There were TCR beta CDR3 regions amplified from RNA transcripts. The HTBI primer set served for first-round RT-PCR of the TCR CDR3. TCRdb called the multiplex PCR reads again in MiXCR, with one record for every CDR3 protein. This sample has 250,000 to 300,000 distinct CDR3 sequences; about 14% occur once, and the top ten carry almost 8%. Sample: blood. The receptor set was obtained from a woman aged 25 to 45 with Graves' hyperthyroidism that later progressed to Graves' ophthalmopathy.

This chain connects TRBV5-1 to TRBJ1-2; perhaps TRBD1 as D (5 bases). V lost 5 bases to trimming and J lost 0 bases, with 8 bases between them. Germline V gives CDR1 SGHRS, CDR2 YFSETQ. The CDR3 is 13 amino acids. The CDR3: CASRNRTNYGYTF. The CDR3, as DNA: TGCGCCAGCAGGAACAGGACTAACTATGGCTACACCTTC.

This clonotype was seen a handful of times. A much bigger clone sits one base away, suggesting this may be a read error. This chain links TRBV27 with TRBJ2-1; tentative D call: TRBD2 (6 bases). This CDR3 comprises 16 residues. Germline V CDR1 and CDR2: MNHEY, SMNVEV (reference sequence). Trimming stripped 5 bases from V and 6 bases from J, with 20 bases between. The CDR3, as DNA: TGTGCCAGCAGTGATGCGACTAGTTGGGCACCCAATGAGCAGTTCTTC. Its protein product is CASSDATSWAPNEQFF.

This clonotype was seen repeatedly, ten times or more. This rearrangement joins TRBV5-1 to TRBJ1-4; D gene ambiguous. The V gene lost 9 bases and the J gene lost 8 bases, with 17 bases spanning the gap. The CDR3 has 13 residues. CDR1 and CDR2 (germline): SGHRS, YFSETQ. For the CDR3, the DNA is TGCGCCATGCACCTTGAGGGATTCGAAAAACTGTTTTTT. It codes for CAMHLEGFEKLFF.

As regards this clonotype: Just one base apart from a much larger clone, this may be a read error. The chain combines TRBV9 with TRBJ1-1; possible D gene TRBD1, 5 bases. The CDR3 sequence is 15 residues long. Germline CDR1 and CDR2: SGDLS and YYNGEE. V dropped 1 base and J dropped 4 bases, with 14 bases sitting between them. CDR3 bases: TGTGCCAGCAGCGTAAGCCACCTGGGGACCACTGAAGCTTTCTTT. The encoded protein is CASSVSHLGTTEAFF.

The CDR3 region is CSADVLGTQYF. CDR3 coding DNA: TGCAGCGCCGACGTTTTAGGGACTCAGTATTTT. The chain links TRBV29-1 to TRBJ2-3, with D possibly matching TRBD2 (6 bases). Deletions cut 7 bases from V and 12 bases from J, with 17 bases between. The CDR3 totals 11 residues. The germline V gene has CDR1 SQVTM and CDR2 ANQGSEA.

This clonotype has more than one count but fewer than ten. The chain couples TRBV4-3 to TRBJ2-4; 10 bases match TRBD2. The CDR3 spans 16 residues. The V gene end was trimmed by 0 bases and the J gene end by 8 bases; junction bases not matched to a gene: 7. CDR1 is LGHNA, CDR2 YSLEER, per germline. CDR3 residues: CASSQEPSGSLYIQYF. The CDR3 nucleotides are TGCGCCAGCAGCCAAGAACCTAGCGGGAGTCTTTACATTCAGTACTTC.

The chain recombines TRBV11-2 with TRBJ1-2; D call uncertain. Trimming removed 6 bases from V and 0 bases from J, with 8 bases in between. CDR3 length: 13 amino acids. CDR1 and CDR2 from the germline V gene are SGHAT and FQNNGV. CDR3 region: CASSSSSNYGYTF. Written as DNA, the CDR3 is TGTGCCAGCAGTTCCAGTTCTAACTATGGCTACACCTTC. Full variable domain (rest looked up from reference TRBV11-2 and TRBJ1-2): EAGVAQSPRYKIIEKRQSVAFWCNPISGHATLYWYQQILGQGPKLLIQFQNNGVVDDSQLPKDRFSAERLKGVDSTLKIQPAKLEDSAVYLCASSSSSNYGYTFGSGTRLTVV.

There are many counts of this clonotype. The rearrangement joins TRBV6-2 or TRBV6-3 to TRBJ1-2, with D hard to call. The CDR3 has 13 amino acids. V was trimmed by 7 bases and J by 8 bases, leaving 17 bases between them. Germline lookup yields CDR1 MNHEY and CDR2 SVGEGT. The CDR3 nucleotides are TGTGCCAGCACTCTAGACCTTGACTTCGGCTACACCTTC. Its protein product is CASTLDLDFGYTF.

As concerns this clonotype: Possible read error: a much larger clone is one base away. The rearrangement links TRBV19 to TRBJ2-1; perhaps TRBD2 as D (6 bases). V was cut by 1 base and J by 2 bases, with 9 bases left in between. The CDR3 has 15 amino acids. Germline CDR1 reads LNHDA; CDR2 reads SQIVND (reference sequence). This CDR3 reads CASSIARGPYNEQFF. The CDR3 DNA reads as TGTGCCAGTAGTATAGCGCGGGGCCCCTACAATGAGCAGTTCTTC. The variable domain in full, completed from reference TRBV19 and TRBJ2-1, reads DGGITQSPKYLFRKEGQNVTLSCEQNLNHDAMYWYRQDPGQGLRLIYYSQIVNDFQKGDIAEGYSVSREKKESFPLTVTSAQKNPTAFYLCASSIARGPYNEQFFGPGTRLTVL.

This clonotype was picked up many times. The J gene is TRBJ2-7, the V gene TRBV6-5; 7 bases line up with TRBD2. CDR1 MNHEY and CDR2 SVGAGI come from the germline V gene. Trimming removed 0 bases from V and 5 bases from J; junction bases left unmatched: 7. The CDR3 totals 15 residues. Here the CDR3 reads CASSYSRREMDEQYF. The CDR3 DNA sequence: TGTGCCAGCAGTTACTCACGGCGGGAGATGGACGAGCAGTACTTC.

As to this clonotype: A much bigger clone sits one base away, suggesting this may be a read error. This chain uses TRBV6-5 with TRBJ2-1; 12 bases align to TRBD2. CDR1 and CDR2 (germline): MNHEY, SVGAGI. This CDR3 region has 16 residues. CDR3 in DNA: TGTGCCAGCAGTTACTCGACACTAGCGGGAGGCAATGAGCGGTTCTTC. The encoded protein is CASSYSTLAGGNERFF.

This clonotype was seen ten or more times. The chain joins TRBV20-1 to TRBJ2-6; tentatively, D is TRBD1 (6 bases). V lost 1 base, J lost 2 bases, and 15 bases lay in between. CDR1 is DFQATT and CDR2 is SNEGSKA in the germline V gene (reference sequence). This CDR3 has 17 amino acids. For the CDR3, the DNA is TGCAGTGCTAGAGCTGCACAGGGTCAGGCTGGGGCCAACGTCCTGACTTTC. Residues: CSARAAQGQAGANVLTF.

This clonotype was detected many times. The V and J genes are TRBV5-1 and TRBJ1-1, with TRBD1 matching over 10 bases. The junction had 4 bases not matched to a gene; V was cut back by 5 bases and J by 6 bases. CDR3 size: 13 residues. Germline CDR1 and CDR2: SGHRS and YFSETQ. The DNA for the CDR3 is TGCGCCAGCAGGGGGACAGGGGTCGCTGAAGCTTTCTTT. It yields the protein CASRGTGVAEAFF.

The CDR3 region is CASSPLRQGATSGANVLTF. CDR3 coding DNA: TGTGCCAGCTCACCACTCAGACAGGGGGCCACGTCTGGGGCCAACGTCCTGACTTTC. This rearrangement joins TRBV18 to TRBJ2-6; TRBD1 aligns across 10 bases. The CDR3 totals 19 residues. Germline CDR1 reads KGHSH; CDR2 reads LQKENI. V dropped 1 base and J dropped 1; count of bases not matched to a gene: 7.

This sequence joins TRBV28 and TRBJ1-1; 7 bases match TRBD1. This CDR3 is 15 amino acids long. V gave up 6 bases and J gave up 3 bases; unmatched junction bases: 10. Germline values: CDR1 MDHEN, CDR2 SYDVKM. The CDR3 spells CASRYLGQIYTEAFF. CDR3 coding DNA: TGTGCCAGCAGGTACCTGGGACAGATCTACACTGAAGCTTTCTTT.

This clonotype was observed at least ten times. The gene calls are TRBV6-2 or TRBV6-3 and TRBJ2-7, with D possibly TRBD2 on 6 matching bases. Germline V gene sequence: CDR1 MNHEY, CDR2 SVGEGT. The CDR3 runs 16 residues. The V end lost 5 bases, the J end lost 0 bases, and 17 bases lay between the germline ends. The DNA of the CDR3 is TGTGCCAGCAGTACCCGAGCGGGTATGAGCTCCTACGAGCAGTACTTC. Residues: CASSTRAGMSSYEQYF.

In its sample, this clonotype was seen a few times. V is TRBV6-1 and J is TRBJ1-1; no firm D call. The germline V gene has CDR1 MNHNS and CDR2 SASEGT. The CDR3 runs to 13 residues. Trimming left V 5 bases short and J 3 bases short, with 10 bases between. This CDR3 reads CASSSVRDTEAFF. CDR3 coding DNA: TGTGCCAGCAGTTCCGTTAGGGACACTGAAGCTTTCTTT.

This clonotype was seen more than once but under ten times. The chain employs TRBV4-3 and TRBJ1-2, with 7 bases aligning to TRBD1. The CDR3 has 14 amino acids. Trimming at V came to 4 bases and at J to 4 bases, leaving 6 bases not matched to a gene. Germline V CDR1 and CDR2: LGHNA, YSLEER. The CDR3 DNA reads TGCGCCAGCAGCCCCTGGGACAGTAGCTATGGCTACACCTTC. Protein product: CASSPWDSSYGYTF.

This clonotype was recorded at least ten times. The V and J genes are TRBV6-2 or TRBV6-3 and TRBJ1-1; 9 bases are shared with TRBD1. V was pared by 5 bases and J by 6 bases, with 7 bases of the junction left unmatched. The CDR3 length is 14 residues. Germline V gives CDR1 MNHEY, CDR2 SVGEGT. The CDR3 DNA reads as TGTGCCAGCAGTCGACAGGGGGGATATTCTGAAGCTTTCTTT. It specifies CASSRQGGYSEAFF.